These 9 T cell receptor beta chains came from one sample sequenced in a study of cytomegalovirus exposure and HLA in healthy donors. The protocol was immunoSEQ multiplex PCR, while the TCRdb copy is restricted to in-frame clones and leaves out a portion. Of over 150,000 clones in the sample, roughly 90% were seen once. Sample: PBMCs. The source is a young man in good health and CMV-seropositive.

This sequence joins TRBV5-1 and TRBJ2-1, with 16 bases identical to TRBD2. This CDR3 is 15 amino acids long. Unmatched junction bases numbered 2, after V lost 3 bases and J lost 8 bases. Germline CDR1 SGHRS, CDR2 YFSETQ. Here the CDR3 DNA reads TGCGCCAGCAGCTGGGGGACTAGCGGGAGGGATGAGCAGTTCTTC. Protein sequence: CASSWGTSGRDEQFF.

V and J are TRBV5-1 and TRBJ2-1, with D possibly TRBD1 on 5 matching bases. Per germline, CDR1 SGHRS and CDR2 YFSETQ. The CDR3 is 15 residues long. The ends were cut back, 0 bases at V and 3 bases at J, with 10 bases in the middle. Here the CDR3 reads CASSLGTPYYNEQFF. CDR3 nucleotide sequence: TGCGCCAGCAGCTTGGGGACACCCTACTACAATGAGCAGTTCTTC.

In its sample, this clone was seen once. The V call is TRBV9, the J call TRBJ1-1; 7 nucleotides match TRBD1. CDR1 is SGDLS, CDR2 YYNGEE, per germline. The CDR3 length is 16 residues. The trim removed 1 base at V and 6 bases at J, leaving 12 bases unmatched. This chain's CDR3 is CASSVLDRIGYSEAFF. The CDR3 nucleotides are TGTGCCAGCAGCGTACTGGACAGGATCGGGTACTCTGAAGCTTTCTTT.

The V call is TRBV28, the J call TRBJ1-1, with D perhaps matching TRBD1 (5 bases). Trimming stripped 3 bases from V and 6 bases from J, with 14 bases between. Germline CDR1 reads MDHEN; CDR2 reads SYDVKM. This CDR3 spans 14 amino acids. The chain's CDR3 is CASSLGQRGAEAFF. Here the CDR3 DNA reads TGTGCCAGCAGTTTGGGGCAGCGGGGGGCTGAAGCTTTCTTT.

This CDR3 reads CASSQVVRTPNEKLFF. In nucleotides, the CDR3 is TGCGCCAGCAGCCAAGTGGTCAGAACCCCTAATGAAAAACTGTTTTTT. The chain combines TRBV4-1 with TRBJ1-4; D not certain. Germline assignment: CDR1 MGHRA and CDR2 YSYEKL. Trimming pared 1 base from V and 3 bases from J, leaving 12 bases between. The CDR3 extends over 16 amino acids.

V gene TRBV5-1 combines with J gene TRBJ2-5; 14 bases fit TRBD2. The V gene end was trimmed by 4 bases and the J gene end by 2 bases; junction bases not matched to a gene: 10. There are 18 residues in the CDR3. Germline V gene data show CDR1 as SGHRS and CDR2 as YFSETQ. The DNA for the CDR3 is TGCGCCAGCAGCCTGGGGACTAGCGGGAGCGGGAAACAAGAGACCCAGTACTTC. It translates to CASSLGTSGSGKQETQYF.

The chain couples TRBV18 to TRBJ2-1; maybe TRBD1 (6 bases). Germline CDR1 and CDR2: KGHSH and LQKENI. V lost 0 bases to trimming and J lost 7 bases, with 7 bases between them. The CDR3 is made up of 13 amino acids. The CDR3 DNA is TGTGCCAGCTCACCACCACAGGGAAATGAGCAGTTCTTC. It yields the protein CASSPPQGNEQFF.

The J gene is TRBJ1-1, the V gene TRBV19, with D perhaps matching TRBD1 (5 bases). V was shortened by 7 bases and J by 7 bases, with 22 bases between the two germline ends. The CDR3 is made up of 15 amino acids. The germline gives CDR1 LNHDA, CDR2 SQIVND (reference sequence). The CDR3 region is CASKGEVGGLGEAFF. CDR3 sequence (DNA): TGTGCCAGTAAAGGGGAGGTTGGAGGGCTAGGTGAAGCTTTCTTT.

The chain is built from TRBV6-4 and TRBJ2-1; TRBD1 agrees at 11 bases. CDR3 length: 15 residues. CDR1 and CDR2 from the germline V gene are MRHNA and SNTAGT. With V trimmed by 0 bases and J by 8 bases, 3 bases remained unmatched. The CDR3: CASSDSGTGGYEQFF. The CDR3 DNA reads TGTGCCAGCAGTGACTCAGGGACAGGGGGTTATGAGCAGTTCTTC.